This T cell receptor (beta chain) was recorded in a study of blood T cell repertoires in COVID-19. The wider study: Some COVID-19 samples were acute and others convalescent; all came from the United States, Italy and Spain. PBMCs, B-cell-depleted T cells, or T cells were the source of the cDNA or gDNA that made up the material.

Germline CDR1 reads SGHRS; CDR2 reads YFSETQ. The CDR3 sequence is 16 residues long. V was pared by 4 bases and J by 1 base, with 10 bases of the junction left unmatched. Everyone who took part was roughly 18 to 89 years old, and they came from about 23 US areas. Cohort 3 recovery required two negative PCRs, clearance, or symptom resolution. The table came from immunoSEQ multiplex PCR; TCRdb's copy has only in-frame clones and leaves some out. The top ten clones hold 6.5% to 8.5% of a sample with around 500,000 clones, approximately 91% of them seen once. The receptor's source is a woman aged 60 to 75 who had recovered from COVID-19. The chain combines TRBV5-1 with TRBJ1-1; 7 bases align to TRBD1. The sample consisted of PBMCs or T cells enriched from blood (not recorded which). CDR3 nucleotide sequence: TGCGCCAGCAGCCCTACGCCGACAGGGCGGAACACTGAAGCTTTCTTT. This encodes CASSPTPTGRNTEAFF.